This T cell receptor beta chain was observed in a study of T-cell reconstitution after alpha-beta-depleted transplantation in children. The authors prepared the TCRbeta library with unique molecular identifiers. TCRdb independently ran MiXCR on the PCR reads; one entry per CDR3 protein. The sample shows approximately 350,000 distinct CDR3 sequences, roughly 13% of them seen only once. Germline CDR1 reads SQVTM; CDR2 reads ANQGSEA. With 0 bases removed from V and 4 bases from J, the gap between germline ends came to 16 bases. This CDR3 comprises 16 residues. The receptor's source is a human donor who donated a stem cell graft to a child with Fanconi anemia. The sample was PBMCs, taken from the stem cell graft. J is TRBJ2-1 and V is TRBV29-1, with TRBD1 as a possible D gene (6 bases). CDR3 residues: CSVEDLDSLYYNEQFF. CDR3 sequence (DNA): TGCAGCGTTGAAGATTTGGACAGTCTTTATTACAATGAGCAGTTCTTC.